This T cell receptor beta chain was recorded in a study of breast tumors, draining lymph nodes, adjacent tissues. Broader study findings: Compared with lymph nodes, tumors were less diverse; compared with nontumor tissue, more. Findings are consistent with lymph node origin and intratumoral expansion of most tumor T cells.

This CDR3 is built from 14 residues. CDR1 is SGHTS and CDR2 is YDEGEE in the germline V gene. The ends were cut back, 1 base at V and 4 bases at J, with 12 bases in the middle. This clonotype came up many times. The target antigen is unknown. This may come from a read error, since a much larger clone is one base off. TCRdb ran MiXCR on the multiplex PCR reads and lists one entry per CDR3 protein. The sample has roughly 19,000 distinct CDR3 sequences, approximately 51% seen once; the top ten hold roughly 7.3%. The sequence was obtained from a female donor with breast cancer. Some clones in this sample may be carry-over from other donors' samples. The specimen was breast tumor tissue. The V and J genes are TRBV5-8 and TRBJ2-7, with unresolved D. Here the CDR3 reads CASSLMAANYEQYF. The CDR3 nucleotides are TGTGCCAGCAGCTTGATGGCAGCGAATTACGAGCAGTACTTC. The full variable domain, completed using reference TRBV5-8 and TRBJ2-7, is EAGVTQSPTHLIKTRGQQATLRCSPISGHTSVYWYQQALGLGLQFLLWYDEGEERNRGNFPPRFSGRQFPNYSSELNVNALELEDSALYLCASSLMAANYEQYFGPGTRLTVT.